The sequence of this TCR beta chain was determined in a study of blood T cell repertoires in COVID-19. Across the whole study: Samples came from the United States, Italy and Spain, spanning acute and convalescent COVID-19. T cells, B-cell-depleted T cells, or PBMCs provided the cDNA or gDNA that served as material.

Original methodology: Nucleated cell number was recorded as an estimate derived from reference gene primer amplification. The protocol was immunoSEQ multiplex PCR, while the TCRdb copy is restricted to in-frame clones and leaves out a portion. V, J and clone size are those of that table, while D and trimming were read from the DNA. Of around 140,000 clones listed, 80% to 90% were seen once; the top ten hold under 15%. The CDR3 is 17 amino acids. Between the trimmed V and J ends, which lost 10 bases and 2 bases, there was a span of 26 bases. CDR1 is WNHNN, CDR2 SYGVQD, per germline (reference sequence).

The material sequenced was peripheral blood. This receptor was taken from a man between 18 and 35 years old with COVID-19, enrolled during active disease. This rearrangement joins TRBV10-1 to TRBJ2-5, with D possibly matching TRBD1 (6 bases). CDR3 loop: CATKRITKGDKQETQYF. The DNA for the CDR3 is TGCGCCACAAAAAGAATTACTAAAGGGGACAAGCAAGAGACCCAGTACTTC.